The next 7 T cell receptor beta chains were all read from a single sample in a study of cytomegalovirus exposure and HLA in healthy donors. Researchers ran the PCR with 60 Vbeta and 13 Jbeta primers. The assay was immunoSEQ multiplex PCR, and TCRdb's table has in-frame clones only and misses some. In the table there are about 140,000 clones, 65% to 80% of which are singletons. Material for sequencing was PBMCs. The receptors were gathered from a woman between 50 and 59 years old in good health and CMV-seropositive.

There are a few counts of this clone. This chain uses TRBV11-2 with TRBJ2-3; a possible D gene is TRBD1 (6 bases). V shed 2 bases and J shed 4 bases, with 13 bases lying between them. The CDR3 consists of 15 residues. Germline V gene sequence: CDR1 SGHAT, CDR2 FQNNGV. CDR3 in DNA: TGTGCCAGCAGCTTACAGGGGAGAAGCGCAGATACGCAGTATTTT. This sequence encodes CASSLQGRSADTQYF.

This clone was recorded only once. The genes are TRBV6-6 and TRBJ2-7; 10 nucleotides line up with TRBD1. The J segment lost 0 bases and the V segment lost 6 bases, leaving 5 bases of the junction unmatched. CDR1 MNHNY and CDR2 SVGAGI come from the germline V gene (reference sequence). The CDR3 spans 15 residues. The CDR3 region is CASSAGQGLSYEQYF. For the CDR3, the DNA is TGTGCCAGCAGCGCGGGACAGGGGCTCTCCTACGAGCAGTACTTC.

The table lists this clone with a count of one. J is TRBJ1-1 and V is TRBV5-1, with D possibly being TRBD1 (6 bases). This CDR3 has 13 amino acids. Trimming removed 7 bases at V and 1 base at J, with 11 bases between. Germline V gene lookup returns CDR1 SGHRS and CDR2 YFSETQ. The CDR3 here is CASHVQGNTEAFF. CDR3 coding DNA: TGCGCCAGCCACGTACAGGGGAACACTGAAGCTTTCTTT.

The chain carries TRBV7-3 and TRBJ2-2; 9 positions agree with TRBD2. This CDR3 is built from 15 residues. Germline V gives CDR1 SGHTA, CDR2 FQGTGA. The V and J ends lost 5 bases and 2 bases, in that order; junction bases with no gene match: 3. CDR3 in DNA: TGTGCCAGCAGCCGAGCGGGGGGCAACACCGGGGAGCTGTTTTTT. Its protein is CASSRAGGNTGELFF.

This clone was recorded once. The chain links TRBV10-3 to TRBJ2-5; a possible D gene is TRBD1 (6 bases). TRBJ2-7 explains the end of the DNA better; the J call may be wrong. Germline V gives CDR1 ENHRY, CDR2 SYGVKD. This CDR3 is built from 12 residues. The CDR3 sequence: CAIRNSRGEQYF. CDR3 DNA sequence: TGTGCCATCAGGAATTCCAGGGGCGAGCAGTACTTC.

The chain carries TRBV9 and TRBJ2-5, with D possibly TRBD2 on 7 matching bases. CDR1 is SGDLS and CDR2 is YYNGEE in the germline V gene. This CDR3 is built from 15 residues. Deletions cut 3 bases from V and 4 bases from J, with 16 bases between. CDR3 protein: CASSGHGGPGETQYF. Written as DNA, the CDR3 is TGTGCCAGCAGCGGGCACGGGGGGCCGGGAGAGACCCAGTACTTC.

The rearrangement joins TRBV28 to TRBJ1-3, with unresolved D. Germline CDR1 reads MDHEN; CDR2 reads SYDVKM. The V end was cut by 5 bases, the J end by 7 bases, with 15 bases between. CDR3 length: 14 residues. The CDR3 coding sequence is TGTGCCAGCAGTAATAGCGGGTTAAGGAACACCATATATTTT. Protein product: CASSNSGLRNTIYF.